The 7 T cell receptor beta chains listed next were all sequenced from one sample in a study of a mutant IDH1 vaccine in newly diagnosed glioma. Time point indicated: week 35, safety follow-up. Vaccination comprised doses that each held 300 ug of mutant IDH1 20-mer peptide, plus topical imiquimod. For these receptors, no antigen is known. Profiling relied on immunoSEQ multiplex PCR, and the TCRdb table lists in-frame clones only, not all of them. Of roughly 64,000 clones listed, about 73% were seen once; the top ten hold over 4%. The starting material was PBMCs, obtained from a glioma patient whose treatment included an IDH1 peptide vaccine. The receptors here all came from a man aged 50-59 years with glioma.

The chain joins TRBV29-1 to TRBJ2-7, with 10 bases lining up with TRBD2. After removal of 4 bases from V and 4 bases from J, the junction contained 4 bases not matched to a gene. CDR1 and CDR2 (germline): SQVTM, ANQGSEA. This CDR3 comprises 13 residues. CDR3 sequence: CSVGLAGAYEQYF. In DNA, the CDR3 is TGCAGCGTTGGCCTAGCGGGGGCATACGAGCAGTACTTC.

The J gene is TRBJ1-4, the V gene TRBV5-1; D is unclear. Germline CDR1 reads SGHRS; CDR2 reads YFSETQ. Trimming left V 3 bases short and J 8 bases short, with 11 bases between. The CDR3 runs 13 residues. CDR3 in DNA: TGCGCCAGCAGCTCCTTGGGGAGCGAAAAACTGTTTTTT. It is translated as CASSSLGSEKLFF.

The chain carries TRBV27 and TRBJ2-4; D not resolved. Per germline, CDR1 MNHEY and CDR2 SMNVEV (reference sequence). There are 15 residues in the CDR3. Trimming left V 6 bases short and J 0 bases short, with 12 bases between. In DNA form, the CDR3 reads TGTGCCAGCAGGCCCGCGGAAGTAGCCAAAAACATTCAGTACTTC. Translating gives CASRPAEVAKNIQYF.

This clone came up many times. This sequence joins TRBV9 and TRBJ2-1, with D possibly called TRBD1 or TRBD2 (5 bases each). From germline, CDR1 is SGDLS and CDR2 YYNGEE. The CDR3 extends over 15 amino acids. Trimming pared 5 bases from V and 5 bases from J, leaving 17 bases between. CDR3 sequence reads: CASRDEGMGNNEQFF. The CDR3, as DNA: TGTGCCAGCAGGGACGAGGGGATGGGGAACAATGAGCAGTTCTTC.

This chain joins TRBV12-5 and TRBJ2-7; 9 bases are a match to TRBD1. V was pared by 4 bases and J by 0 bases, with 4 bases of the junction left unmatched. The CDR3 covers 15 residues. Germline lookup yields CDR1 LGHNT and CDR2 FRNRAP. The CDR3 region has the DNA TGTGCTAGTGGTTCCCCGGGACAGGGCTCCTACGAGCAGTACTTC. Translation: CASGSPGQGSYEQYF.

This clone was found once. The gene calls are TRBV7-6 and TRBJ1-6, with TRBD1 matching over 8 bases. The CDR3 covers 13 residues. Germline-derived CDR1 and CDR2 are SGHVS and FNYEAQ. The V gene end was trimmed by 11 bases and the J gene end by 7 bases; junction bases not matched to a gene: 7. The CDR3 spells CAGDRGGNSPLHF. DNA of the CDR3: TGTGCCGGAGACAGGGGTGGCAATTCACCCCTCCACTTT.

The rearrangement uses TRBV19 and TRBJ2-7; the match to TRBD2 covers 8 bases. The V gene end was trimmed by 2 bases and the J gene end by 0 bases; junction bases not matched to a gene: 6. This CDR3 comprises 16 residues. Germline CDR1 is LNHDA and CDR2 is SQIVND (reference sequence). CDR3 sequence reads: CASSITGGVSSYEQYF. The CDR3 DNA sequence: TGTGCCAGTAGTATAACCGGGGGGGTATCCTCCTACGAGCAGTACTTC.